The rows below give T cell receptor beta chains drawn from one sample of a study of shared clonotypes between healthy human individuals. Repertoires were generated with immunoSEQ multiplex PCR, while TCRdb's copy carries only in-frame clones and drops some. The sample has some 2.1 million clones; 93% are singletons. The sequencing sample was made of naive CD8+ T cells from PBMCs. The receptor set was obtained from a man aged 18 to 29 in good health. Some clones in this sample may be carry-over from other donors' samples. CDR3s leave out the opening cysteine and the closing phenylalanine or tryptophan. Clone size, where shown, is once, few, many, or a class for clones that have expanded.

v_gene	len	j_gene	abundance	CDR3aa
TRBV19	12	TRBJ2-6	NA	ASIGRVGANVLT
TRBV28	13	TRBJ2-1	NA	ASSSGTGSYNEQF
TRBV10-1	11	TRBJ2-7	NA	ASRPTREYEQY
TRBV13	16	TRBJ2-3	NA	ASSPKTGRDRETDTQY
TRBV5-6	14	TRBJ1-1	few	ASSLALGGGHTEAF
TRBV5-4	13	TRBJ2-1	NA	ASSAGTVSYNEQF
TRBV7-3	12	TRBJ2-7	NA	ASSPKGPGYEQY
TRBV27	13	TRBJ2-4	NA	ASSWQRDGKNIQY
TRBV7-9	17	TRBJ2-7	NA	ASSPRQSGRAWGSYEQY
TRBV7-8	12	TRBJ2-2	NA	ASSAGTGFGELF
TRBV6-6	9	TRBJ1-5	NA	ASSGGGTQH
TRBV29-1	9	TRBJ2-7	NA	SVGLNYEQY
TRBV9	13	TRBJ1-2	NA	ASSVVAEASYGYT
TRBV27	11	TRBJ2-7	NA	ASSLGMSYEQY
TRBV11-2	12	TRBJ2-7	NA	ASSSSRQTYEQY
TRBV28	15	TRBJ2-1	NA	ASSPSLVPRPNNEQF
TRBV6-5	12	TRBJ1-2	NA	ASSSGTGNYGYT
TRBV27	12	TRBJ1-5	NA	ASRLTAGNQPQH
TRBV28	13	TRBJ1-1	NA	ANSSPTGVGTEAF
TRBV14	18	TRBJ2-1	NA	ASSHALGSGRAPGDNEQF
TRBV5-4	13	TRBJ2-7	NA	ASSPWDRGMYEQY
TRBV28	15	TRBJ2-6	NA	ASSFWGGTGLANVLT
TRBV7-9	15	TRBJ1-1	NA	ASSHRDLSLMNTEAF
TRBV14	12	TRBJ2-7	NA	ASSRTGPMWEQY
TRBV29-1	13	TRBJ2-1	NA	SVEGLAGPYNEQF
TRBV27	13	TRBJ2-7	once	ASSLSVAGTLEQY
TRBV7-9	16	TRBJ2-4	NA	ASSLIAEDFLAKNIQY
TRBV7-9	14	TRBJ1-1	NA	ASIYRGHGRNTEAF
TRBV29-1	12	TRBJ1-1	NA	SVEERFGWTEAF
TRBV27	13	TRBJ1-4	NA	ASSSWGFVGEKLF
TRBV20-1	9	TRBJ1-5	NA	SANGGGSVH
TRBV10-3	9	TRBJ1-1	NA	AIRWHTEAF
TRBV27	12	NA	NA	ASSSLGLAYEQY
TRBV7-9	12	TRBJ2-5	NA	ASSLDRSVETQY
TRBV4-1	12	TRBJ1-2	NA	ASSLGTGANGYT
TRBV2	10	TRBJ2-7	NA	ASLKSPYEQY
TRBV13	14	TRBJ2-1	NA	ASSSDLGQGYNEQF
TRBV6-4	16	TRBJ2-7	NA	ASSPTSGRASWTYEQY
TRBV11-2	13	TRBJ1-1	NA	ASSFQWGGTGEAF
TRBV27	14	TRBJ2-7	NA	ASSLSRGTGSYEQY
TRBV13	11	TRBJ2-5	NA	ASSPAGEETQY
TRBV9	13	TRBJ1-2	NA	ASSVHTGGSYGYT
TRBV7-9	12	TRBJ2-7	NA	ASSLSGQGYEQY
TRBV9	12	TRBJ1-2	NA	ASSEGDFRGGYT
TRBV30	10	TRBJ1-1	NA	AWRRGNTEAF
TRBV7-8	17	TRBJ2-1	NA	ASSMGLAGGYPSYNEQF
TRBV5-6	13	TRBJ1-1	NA	ASSVQTRMNTEAF
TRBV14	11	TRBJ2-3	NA	ASSQDLGDTQY
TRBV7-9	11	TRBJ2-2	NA	ASQLANTGELF
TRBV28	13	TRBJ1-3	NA	ASSLPRNSGNTIY
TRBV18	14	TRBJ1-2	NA	ASSLSSGTGADGYT
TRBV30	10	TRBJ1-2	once	AWLDTNYGYT
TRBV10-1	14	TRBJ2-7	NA	ASSELTVGPKGEQY
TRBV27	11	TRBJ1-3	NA	ASSLRAGNTIY
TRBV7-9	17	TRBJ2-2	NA	ASSGLAGLSRVNTGELF
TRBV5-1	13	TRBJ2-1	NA	ASSPGRAAYNEQF